Sequencing of this T cell receptor (beta chain) was carried out in a study of CD8 T cells in Susac syndrome. The study, taken as a whole, reports: Clonal CD8+ expansion in Susac was highest in TEMRA cells and active patients.

RNA was extracted with the RNeasy kit, and a quantity of about 0.45 to 1 ug was reverse transcribed using random hexamers. It was immunoSEQ multiplex PCR that amplified TCR beta CDR3 across 54 Vbeta and 13 Jbeta. TCRdb recomputed calls from the immunoSEQ multiplex PCR reads with MiXCR, one row per CDR3 protein. The table lists 65,000 to 100,000 distinct CDR3 sequences, roughly 96% of them singletons. On this clonotype itself: Its antigen remains unknown.

V shed 0 bases and J 4 bases; nucleotides not matched to a gene: 1. Looked up from germline, CDR1 is SGDLS and CDR2 is YYNGEE. This CDR3 has 15 amino acids. This rearrangement joins TRBV9 to TRBJ2-6; the match to TRBD1 covers 7 bases. Material: CD8+ T cells from PBMCs. The source is a human donor with Susac syndrome. As DNA, the CDR3 is TGTGCCAGCAGCGTAGACAGGGGAGGGGCCAACGTCCTGACTTTC. Amino acid sequence: CASSVDRGGANVLTF.